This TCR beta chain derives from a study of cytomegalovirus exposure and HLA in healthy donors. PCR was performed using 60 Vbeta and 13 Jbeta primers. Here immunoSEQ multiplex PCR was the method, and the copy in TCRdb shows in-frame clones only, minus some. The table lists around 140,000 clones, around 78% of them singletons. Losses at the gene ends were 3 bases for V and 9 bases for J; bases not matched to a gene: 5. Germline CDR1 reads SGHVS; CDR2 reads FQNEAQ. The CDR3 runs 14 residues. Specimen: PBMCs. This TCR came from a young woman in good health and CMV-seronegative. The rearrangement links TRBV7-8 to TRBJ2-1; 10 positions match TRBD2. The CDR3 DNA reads TGTGCCAGCAGCTTCAGCGGGAGGGCCGGTGAGCAGTTCTTC. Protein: CASSFSGRAGEQFF.